This T cell receptor (beta chain) was profiled in a study of CD8 T cells in Susac syndrome. In germline, CDR1 is SGHDT, CDR2 YYEEEE. There are 15 residues in the CDR3. V lost 4 bases and J 2 bases, leaving 16 bases between the germline ends. This clonotype has a single count. What it recognizes is unknown. Study conclusions and caveats: Individuals included in the TCR sequencing and HLA analysis were acknowledged by the study to be relatively few in number.

Random hexamers primed reverse transcription of 0.5 to 1 ug RNA. Amplification of TCR beta CDR3 used immunoSEQ multiplex PCR across 54 Vbeta and 13 Jbeta. Each CDR3 protein gets one entry after TCRdb re-called the immunoSEQ multiplex PCR reads with MiXCR. Among some 90,000 distinct CDR3 sequences, around 93% were seen once, and the ten largest hold over 0.25%. Sequencing targeted TCR beta in blood CD8+ and CD4+ T cells. TEMRA cells were enriched by FACS, and CD4+ and CD8+ T cells were negatively isolated. This chain joins TRBV5-6 and TRBJ2-7; D is possibly TRBD1 or TRBD2 (5 bases each). Sequencing was done on a sample of CD8+ T cells from PBMCs. The source of this sequence is a human donor in good health. The CDR3 bases are TGTGCCAGCAGCCCGGACGGGACGGGGACCTACGAGCAGTACTTC. It translates to CASSPDGTGTYEQYF.